This T cell receptor beta chain came from a study of T cell repertoires in cytomegalovirus infection (dated 2019 in TCRdb). Some background on the complete study: Alongside well-studied HLA-B-restricted epitopes, the peptide stimulations were aimed at recently identified HLA-C-restricted CMV epitopes, whose presentation resists viral immunomodulation. The HLA type of each donor mattered for the analysis, because public TCR beta signatures pointed to carriage of CMV infection along with the matching HLA type.

Data came from an Illumina HiSeq 1500. TCRdb's own reprocessing of the public reads used fastp at Q25 and MiXCR and kept productive beta chains. Every entry covers one CDR3 protein and lists the most common genes and DNA from its rows. The sample yields approximately 910,000 distinct CDR3 sequences; less than 35% were counted once. In total, the top ten clones hold more than 13% of the sample. Findings and caveats that apply to the study as a whole: In both this cohort and an independent cohort of 350 or so donors, the cumulative frequency of public TCR beta family members distinguished carriers of CMV infection plus the relevant HLA type. The ex vivo response was dominated by HLA-C-restricted CMV-specific TCR beta clonotypes, which also provided the single most frequent clonotype in two of eight donors.

Reading the label with the study, this specimen's treatment or condition is: in vitro stimulation with specific CMV peptide epitopes to enrich CMV-specific T cells. V is shortened by 1 base, J by 8 bases, and the region joining them spans 12 bases. The germline V gene (reference sequence) supplies CDR1 LNHNV and CDR2 YYDKDF. Measured from the cysteine to the phenylalanine, the CDR3 is 15 residues long. The retained sequence is limited to the CDR3, 45 bases, with the frame set at the first base. Remarks on this clonotype: Its target antigen remains unknown. No qualities accompany the bases; no much larger clone lies one base away.

Here the chain combines TRBV15 and TRBJ1-6, with the D gene not clear enough to name. The source material was cultured CD8+ T cells from PBMCs, sampled from culture after CMV antigen stimulation. The sequence was collected from a human donor in good health (CMV status not recorded). Some clones in this sample may be carry-over from other donors' samples. The DNA sequence follows: TGTGCCACCAGCAGAGGGGTTAGGGTGGATTCACCCCTCCACTTT. This gives the protein CATSRGVRVDSPLHF.